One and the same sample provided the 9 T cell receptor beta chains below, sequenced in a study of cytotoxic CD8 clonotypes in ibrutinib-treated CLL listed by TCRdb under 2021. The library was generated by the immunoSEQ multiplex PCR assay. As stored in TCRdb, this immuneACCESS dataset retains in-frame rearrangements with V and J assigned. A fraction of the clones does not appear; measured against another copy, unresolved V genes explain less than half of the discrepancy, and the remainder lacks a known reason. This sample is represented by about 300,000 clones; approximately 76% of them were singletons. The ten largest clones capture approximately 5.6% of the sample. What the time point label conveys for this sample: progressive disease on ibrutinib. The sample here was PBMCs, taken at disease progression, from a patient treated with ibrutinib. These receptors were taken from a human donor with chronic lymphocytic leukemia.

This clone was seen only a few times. CDR3 residues: CASGPGHEQYF. The CDR3 region has the DNA TGTGCTAGTGGACCGGGACACGAGCAGTACTTC. This chain connects TRBV12-5 to TRBJ2-7, with D perhaps given as TRBD1 or TRBD2 (5 bases each). Between the trimmed V and J ends, which lost 6 bases and 5 bases, there was a span of 8 bases. This CDR3 spans 11 amino acids. Germline lookup yields CDR1 LGHNT and CDR2 FRNRAP.

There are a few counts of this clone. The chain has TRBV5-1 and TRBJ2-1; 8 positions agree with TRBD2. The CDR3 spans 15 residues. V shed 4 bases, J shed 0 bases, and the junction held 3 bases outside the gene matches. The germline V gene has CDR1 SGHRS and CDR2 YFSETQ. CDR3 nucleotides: TGCGCCAGCAGCATAGCGGGGAGCTCCTACAATGAGCAGTTCTTC. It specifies CASSIAGSSYNEQFF.

CDR3 in amino acids: CASSLFFRTDQETQYF. The CDR3 DNA is TGTGCCAGCAGCTTGTTTTTTAGGACAGACCAAGAGACCCAGTACTTC. The chain recombines TRBV7-2 with TRBJ2-5, with D tentatively TRBD1 (6 bases). V was shortened by 3 bases and J by 0 bases, with 14 bases between the two germline ends. Germline V lookup: CDR1 SGHTA, CDR2 FQGNSA. The CDR3 loop spans 16 amino acids.

The CDR3 DNA reads as TGTGCCTCCCAGACCCTGGGGGACGAGCAGTACTTC. Translating it yields CASQTLGDEQYF. V gene TRBV10-3 combines with J gene TRBJ2-7, with D perhaps given as TRBD1 or TRBD2 (5 bases each). This CDR3 is built from 12 residues. Germline values: CDR1 ENHRY, CDR2 SYGVKD. With 11 bases removed from V and 5 bases from J, the gap between germline ends came to 16 bases.

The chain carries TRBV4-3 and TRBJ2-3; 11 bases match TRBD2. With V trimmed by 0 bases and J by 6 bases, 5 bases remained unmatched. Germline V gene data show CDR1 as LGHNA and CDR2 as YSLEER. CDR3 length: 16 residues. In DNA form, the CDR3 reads TGCGCCAGCAGCCAAGAGGGGGCTAGCGGGAGGGATACGCAGTATTTT. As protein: CASSQEGASGRDTQYF.

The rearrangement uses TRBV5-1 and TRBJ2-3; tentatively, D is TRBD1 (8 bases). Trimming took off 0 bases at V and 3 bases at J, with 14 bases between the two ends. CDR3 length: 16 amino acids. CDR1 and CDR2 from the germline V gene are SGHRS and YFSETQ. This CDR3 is CASSLEDRGGTDTQYF. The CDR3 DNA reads TGCGCCAGCAGCTTGGAAGACAGGGGAGGGACAGATACGCAGTATTTT. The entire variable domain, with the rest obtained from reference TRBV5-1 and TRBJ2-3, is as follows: KAGVTQTPRYLIKTRGQQVTLSCSPISGHRSVSWYQQTPGQGLQFLFEYFSETQRNKGNFPGRFSGRQFSNSRSEMNVSTLELGDSALYLCASSLEDRGGTDTQYFGPGTRLTVL.

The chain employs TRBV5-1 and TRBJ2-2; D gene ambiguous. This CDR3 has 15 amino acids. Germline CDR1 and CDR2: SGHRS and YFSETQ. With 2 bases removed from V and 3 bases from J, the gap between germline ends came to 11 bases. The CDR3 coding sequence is TGCGCCAGCAGCTTAGGGCACGGATACACCGGGGAGCTGTTTTTT. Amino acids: CASSLGHGYTGELFF.

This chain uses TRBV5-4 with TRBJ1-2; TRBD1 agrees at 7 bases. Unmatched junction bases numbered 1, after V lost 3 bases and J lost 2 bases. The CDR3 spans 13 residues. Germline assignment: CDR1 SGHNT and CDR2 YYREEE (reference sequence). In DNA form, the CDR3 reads TGTGCCAGCAGCTCGACAGGGAACTATGGCTACACCTTC. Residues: CASSSTGNYGYTF.

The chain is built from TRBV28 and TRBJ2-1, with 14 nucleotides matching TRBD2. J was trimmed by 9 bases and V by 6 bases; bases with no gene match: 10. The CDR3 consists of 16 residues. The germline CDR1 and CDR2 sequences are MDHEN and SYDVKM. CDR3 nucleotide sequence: TGTGCCAGCAGCCCATGGGGACTAGCGGGAGACGGTGAGCAGTTCTTC. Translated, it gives CASSPWGLAGDGEQFF.